This T cell receptor beta chain was observed in a study of T cell responses to AZD1222 COVID-19 vaccine. Second-dose groups at about 4 or about 12 weeks were pooled. The V and J ends lost 4 bases and 2 bases respectively, with 11 bases between them. In germline, CDR1 is SQVTM, CDR2 ANQGSEA. This CDR3 has 13 residues. Overall study findings and caveats: The span of vaccine-associated CD4 TCRs extended across spike, with dominance at 160-218 and 743-854. In a largely white British group with more females than males, clonal diversity was possibly underestimated. Repertoire sampling occurred only after the peak T cell response.

The table came from immunoSEQ multiplex PCR; TCRdb's copy has only in-frame clones and leaves some out. The repertoire includes some 130,000 clones, approximately 85% of them detected once, and 4.5% to 7% sits in the top ten. To note about this clone: Its antigen is not known.

The source was peripheral blood, collected 28 days after the second AZD1222 dose. This chain uses TRBV29-1 with TRBJ2-5; tentatively, D is TRBD1 (5 bases). This receptor was taken from an adult who received the AZD1222 COVID-19 vaccine. The CDR3 sequence: CSVALQGQETQYF. The CDR3, as DNA: TGCAGCGTTGCCCTCCAGGGACAAGAGACCCAGTACTTC. The whole variable domain, filled in from reference TRBV29-1 and TRBJ2-5, reads SAVISQKPSRDICQRGTSLTIQCQVDSQVTMMFWYRQQPGQSLTLIATANQGSEATYESGFVIDKFPISRPNLTFSTLTVSNMSPEDSSIYLCSVALQGQETQYFGPGTRLLVL.